Presented here are 6 T cell receptor beta chains from one specimen sequenced in a study of T-cell reconstitution after alpha-beta-depleted transplantation in children. Researchers prepared the TCRbeta library using unique molecular identifiers, the study reports. TCRdb recomputed calls from the PCR reads with MiXCR, one row per CDR3 protein. Of about 980,000 distinct CDR3 sequences listed, less than 30% are singletons. The source material was PBMCs, mostly from graft donor cells, sampled 360 days after TCRalphabeta/CD19-depleted stem cell transplant. The receptor source for this set is a boy less than two years old who had a stem cell transplant for SCID, so the T cells may come from the graft donor.

V is TRBV6-2 or TRBV6-3 and J is TRBJ2-7; 7 bases map to TRBD1. The length of the CDR3 is 13 residues. Germline V CDR1 and CDR2: MNHEY, SVGEGT. V was clipped by 6 bases and J by 3 bases; unmatched bases: 5. CDR3 amino acids: CASRAAGGYEQYF. CDR3 DNA: TGTGCCAGCAGGGCGGCAGGGGGCTACGAGCAGTACTTC.

The CDR3 DNA follows: TGTGCCAGCAGTACCCGGGGCGGGGACAATGAGCAGTTCTTC. It yields the protein CASSTRGGDNEQFF. The V call is TRBV12-3 or TRBV12-4, the J call TRBJ2-1, with D maybe TRBD2 (6 bases). The CDR3 has 14 amino acids. Trimming pared 5 bases from V and 5 bases from J, leaving 13 bases between.

This CDR3 is CASARGAAYQETQYF. Here the CDR3 DNA reads TGTGCCAGCGCCCGGGGAGCGGCGTACCAAGAGACCCAGTACTTC. V gene TRBV3-1 combines with J gene TRBJ2-5; D might be TRBD2 (5 bases). This CDR3 has 15 amino acids. Between the trimmed V and J ends, which lost 8 bases and 0 bases, there was a span of 16 bases. Germline CDR1 reads LGHDT; CDR2 reads YNNKEL (reference sequence).

V is TRBV7-9 and J is TRBJ2-4; the match to TRBD1 covers 7 bases. The CDR3 contains 15 residues. V gave up 5 bases and J gave up 3 bases; unmatched junction bases: 7. The germline V gene has CDR1 SEHNR and CDR2 FQNEAQ (reference sequence). The CDR3 nucleotides are TGTGCCAGCAGCCCGCTCGGGGACAGCAAAAACATTCAGTACTTC. Amino acid sequence: CASSPLGDSKNIQYF.

The rearrangement links TRBV5-1 to TRBJ1-2, with 9 bases that match TRBD1. This CDR3 has 16 amino acids. The V gene's germline CDR1 is SGHRS and CDR2 YFSETQ. V trimming: 0 bases; J trimming: 6 bases; junction bases outside the gene matches: 9. DNA of the CDR3: TGCGCCAGCAGCTTGGCCCCCGGGACAGGGTATAATGGCTACACCTTC. It codes for CASSLAPGTGYNGYTF.

The chain has TRBV27 and TRBJ1-2, with D possibly TRBD1 on 6 matching bases. CDR1 MNHEY and CDR2 SMNVEV come from the germline V gene (reference sequence). Trimming removed 6 bases at V and 4 bases at J, with 21 bases between. This CDR3 has 16 residues. The DNA of the CDR3 is TGTGCCAGCAGCCTAACACGTTCGGGGGCCGGCTATGGCTACACCTTC. Amino acid sequence: CASSLTRSGAGYGYTF.